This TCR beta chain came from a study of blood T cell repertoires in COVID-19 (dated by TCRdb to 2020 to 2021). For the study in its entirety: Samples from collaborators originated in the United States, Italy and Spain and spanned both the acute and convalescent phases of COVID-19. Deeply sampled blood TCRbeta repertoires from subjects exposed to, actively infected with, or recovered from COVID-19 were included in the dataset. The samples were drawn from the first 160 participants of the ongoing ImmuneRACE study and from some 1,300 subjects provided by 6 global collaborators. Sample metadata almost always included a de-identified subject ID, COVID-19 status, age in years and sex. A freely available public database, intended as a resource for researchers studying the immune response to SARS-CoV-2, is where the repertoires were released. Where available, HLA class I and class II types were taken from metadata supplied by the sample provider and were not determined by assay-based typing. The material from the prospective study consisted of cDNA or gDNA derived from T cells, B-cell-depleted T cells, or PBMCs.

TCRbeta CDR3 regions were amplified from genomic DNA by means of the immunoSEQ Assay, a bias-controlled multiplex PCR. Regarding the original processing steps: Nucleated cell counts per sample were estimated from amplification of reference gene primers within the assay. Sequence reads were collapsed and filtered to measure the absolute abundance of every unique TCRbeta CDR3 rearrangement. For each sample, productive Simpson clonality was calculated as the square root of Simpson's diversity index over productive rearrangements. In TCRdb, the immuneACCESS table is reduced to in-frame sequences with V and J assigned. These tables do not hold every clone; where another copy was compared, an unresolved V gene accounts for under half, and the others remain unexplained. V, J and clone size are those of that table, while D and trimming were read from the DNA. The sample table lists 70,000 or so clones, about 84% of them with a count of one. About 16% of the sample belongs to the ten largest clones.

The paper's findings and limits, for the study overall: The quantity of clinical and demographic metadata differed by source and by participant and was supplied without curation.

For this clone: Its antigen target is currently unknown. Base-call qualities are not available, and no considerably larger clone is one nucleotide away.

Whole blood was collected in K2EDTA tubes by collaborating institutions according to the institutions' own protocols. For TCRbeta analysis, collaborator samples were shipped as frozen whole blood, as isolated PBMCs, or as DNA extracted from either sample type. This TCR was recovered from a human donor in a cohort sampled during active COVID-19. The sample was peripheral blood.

The sequence in DNA is TGTGCTAGTGGTTTGGGGTCGGGAGGGGGCTTACATAATCAGCCCCAGCATTTT. This codes for CASGLGSGGGLHNQPQHF. Rearrangement joined TRBV12-5 to TRBJ1-5, with TRBD1 matching 7 junction bases. CDR1 LGHNT and CDR2 FRNRAP are derived from the germline V gene. Here V drops 1 base and J drops 4 bases, and the junction holds 13 bases not matched to any gene. Inclusive of the bounding cysteine and phenylalanine, the CDR3 is 18 residues long. Of the read, only the CDR3 DNA is kept; its 54 bases are in frame from base 1.